The 27 T cell receptor beta chains listed next were all sequenced from one sample in a study of T cells in Graves' hyperthyroidism and ophthalmopathy (dated by TCRdb to between 2018 and 2021). Library method: multiplex PCR. The run used an Illumina HiSeq 2000. The TCR beta CDR3 regions were amplified from RNA transcripts. A first-round RT-PCR of the TCR CDR3 used the HTBI primer set with the Qiagen OneStep RT-PCR kit. Using fastp at Q25 and MiXCR, TCRdb reprocessed the public reads and kept productive beta chains. Each CDR3 protein appears once, grouped with its most common genes and DNA. This sample lists some 550,000 distinct CDR3 sequences; more than 15% were detected once. Roughly 3% of the sample rests with the top ten. Sequencing was done on a sample of blood. The receptors were sampled from a woman aged 40 to 50 with Graves' ophthalmopathy.

This clonotype was seen more than once but under ten times. The chain is built from TRBV7-6 and TRBJ1-5; the D is unclear. The CDR3 loop spans 16 amino acids. Germline V gene lookup returns CDR1 SGHVS and CDR2 FNYEAQ. V shed 1 base and J shed 0 bases, with 10 bases lying between them. The CDR3 DNA is TGTGCCAGCAGCTTAGTTCCTTCGGGTAGCAATCAGCCCCAGCATTTT. Protein product: CASSLVPSGSNQPQHF.

The table lists this clonotype with many counts. V usage is TRBV7-3 and J usage is TRBJ2-1; perhaps TRBD2 as D (6 bases). There are 15 residues in the CDR3. V was pared by 5 bases and J by 4 bases, with 15 bases between. Germline V gene data show CDR1 as SGHTA and CDR2 as FQGTGA. CDR3 protein: CASSATGTQYNEQFF. CDR3 DNA sequence: TGTGCCAGCAGCGCAACCGGGACTCAGTACAATGAGCAGTTCTTC.

In its sample, this clonotype was seen a few times. The chain carries TRBV10-3 and TRBJ2-6; D unclear. Germline CDR1 reads ENHRY; CDR2 reads SYGVKD. There are 16 residues in the CDR3. V dropped 1 base and J dropped 0 bases, with 7 bases sitting between them. In nucleotides, the CDR3 is TGTGCCATCAGTGAGTTTGAGAGCTCTGGGGCCAACGTCCTGACTTTC. Translating gives CAISEFESSGANVLTF.

The sample holds many counts of this clonotype. The V call is TRBV11-1, the J call TRBJ2-1; no definite D call. V was cut by 4 bases and J by 7 bases, with 11 bases left in between. CDR1 and CDR2 (germline): SGHAT, FQDESV (reference sequence). There are 13 residues in the CDR3. CDR3 bases: TGTGCCAGCAGCTCAATCTGGGGAAATGAGCAGTTCTTC. Encoded protein: CASSSIWGNEQFF.

This clonotype showed up many times. The V call is TRBV20-1, the J call TRBJ2-1, with 9 bases that match TRBD2. Unmatched junction bases numbered 13, after V lost 0 bases and J lost 7 bases. The CDR3 is 17 residues long. Germline V gene data show CDR1 as DFQATT and CDR2 as SNEGSKA (reference sequence). CDR3: CSARDWGSSGEPNEQFF. Written as DNA, the CDR3 is TGCAGTGCTAGAGATTGGGGTTCTAGCGGGGAGCCTAATGAGCAGTTCTTC.

This clonotype was observed a few times. The V call is TRBV19, the J call TRBJ1-1; 12 nucleotides match TRBD1. Germline V gene data show CDR1 as LNHDA and CDR2 as SQIVND (reference sequence). CDR3 length: 17 residues. Trimming took 5 bases from V and 0 from J; bases not matched to a gene: 7. Here the CDR3 DNA reads TGTGCCAGTAGTTCCCCCGGGACAGGGGGCTTGAACACTGAAGCTTTCTTT. The encoded protein is CASSSPGTGGLNTEAFF.

This clonotype was detected ten times or more. The chain combines TRBV27 with TRBJ2-3; a possible D gene is TRBD1 (6 bases). Germline V gives CDR1 MNHEY, CDR2 SMNVEV (reference sequence). This CDR3 is 18 amino acids long. V was cut by 5 bases and J by 1 base, with 22 bases left in between. The CDR3 DNA is TGTGCCAGCAGTCCCCACTTTCGGACAGACGCACGCACAGATACGCAGTATTTT. It is translated as CASSPHFRTDARTDTQYF.

This clonotype was detected only a few times. The genes are TRBV30 and TRBJ2-2; no reliable D call. The CDR3 loop spans 14 amino acids. CDR1 and CDR2 from the germline V gene are GTSNPN and SVGIG (reference sequence). V was cut by 3 bases and J by 0 bases, with 8 bases left in between. CDR3 in amino acids: CAWSVQPNTGELFF. Here the CDR3 DNA reads TGTGCCTGGAGCGTCCAACCGAACACCGGGGAGCTGTTTTTT.

In this sample, this clonotype turned up a few times. The V gene is TRBV5-5, the J gene TRBJ1-4; no reliable D call. Trimming removed 2 bases from V and 6 bases from J, with 11 bases in between. CDR3 length: 14 amino acids. The germline V gene has CDR1 SGHKS and CDR2 YYEKEE (reference sequence). The CDR3 DNA reads TGTGCCAGCAGCTTAGAATCAGGTTATGAAAAACTGTTTTTT. This gives the protein CASSLESGYEKLFF.

This clonotype was seen only a few times. The germline gene is not matched at one end of the junction; a read error may be the cause. V is TRBV7-9 and J is TRBJ2-1, with 8 bases matching TRBD1. The germline gives CDR1 SEHNR, CDR2 FQNEAQ (reference sequence). The CDR3 has 13 amino acids. This chain's CDR3 is CASSLGTGNGQFF. The CDR3 coding sequence is TGTGCCAGCAGCTTGGGGACAGGCAATGGGCAGTTCTTC.

This chain connects TRBV6-4 to TRBJ2-1; 8 nucleotides line up with TRBD2. The CDR3 covers 15 residues. Germline CDR1 is MRHNA and CDR2 is SNTAGT. V trimming: 3 bases; J trimming: 4 bases; junction bases outside the gene matches: 5. For the CDR3, the DNA is TGTGCCAGCAGTGAAGTACTAGCGGAGTACAATGAGCAGTTCTTC. Translated: CASSEVLAEYNEQFF.

This clonotype was found many times. The chain links TRBV11-2 to TRBJ1-1, with 7 bases aligning to TRBD1. The CDR3 is 12 amino acids. The V segment lost 5 bases and the J segment 6 bases; nucleotides outside the gene matches: 3. CDR1 and CDR2 (germline): SGHAT, FQNNGV. In DNA, the CDR3 is TGTGCCAGCAGCAAGACAGGGTCTGAAGCTTTCTTT. It specifies CASSKTGSEAFF.

This clonotype was observed at least ten times. The junction does not match germline at one end; this may be a read error. This chain connects TRBV9 to TRBJ2-1; D is unclear. CDR1 SGDLS and CDR2 YYNGEE come from the germline V gene. This CDR3 region has 13 residues. CDR3 loop: CASSVGSYNEQFF. The CDR3 DNA follows: TGTGCCAGCAGTGTAGGATCGTACAATGAGCAGTTCTTC.

This clonotype was counted at least ten times. The chain couples TRBV29-1 to TRBJ2-5; TRBD1 is a possible D gene (7 bases). Germline assignment: CDR1 SQVTM and CDR2 ANQGSEA. V was trimmed by 8 bases and J by 5 bases, leaving 15 bases between them. The CDR3 extends over 12 amino acids. The CDR3 reads CSLRGDRETQYF. For the CDR3, the DNA is TGCAGCCTCAGGGGGGATAGGGAGACCCAGTACTTC.

This clonotype was observed at least ten times. The V and J genes are TRBV7-9 and TRBJ2-6, with TRBD2 matching 9 bases. Germline assignment: CDR1 SEHNR and CDR2 FQNEAQ (reference sequence). The V gene end was trimmed by 8 bases and the J gene end by 0 bases; junction bases not matched to a gene: 8. This CDR3 comprises 17 residues. Written as DNA, the CDR3 is TGTGCCAGCCAAGGGGGACTAGCCGGCTCTGGGGCCAACGTCCTGACTTTC. Amino acids: CASQGGLAGSGANVLTF.

The gene calls are TRBV19 and TRBJ1-1; 9 positions match TRBD1. Germline values: CDR1 LNHDA, CDR2 SQIVND (reference sequence). This CDR3 comprises 13 residues. Unmatched junction bases numbered 7, after V lost 4 bases and J lost 10 bases. The DNA for the CDR3 is TGTGCCAGTAGTACCCGACAGGGGGATCCAGCTTTCTTT. As protein: CASSTRQGDPAFF.

The chain joins TRBV20-1 to TRBJ2-7, with 8 bases lining up with TRBD2. The J segment lost 6 bases and the V segment lost 7 bases, leaving 8 bases of the junction unmatched. The germline V gene encodes CDR1 DFQATT and CDR2 SNEGSKA (reference sequence). The CDR3 has 12 residues. CDR3 nucleotide sequence: TGCAGTGTTGGTAGCGGGACCTTCGAGCAGTACTTC. This translates into CSVGSGTFEQYF.

The V gene is TRBV30, the J gene TRBJ1-5; D is undetermined. This CDR3 is built from 12 residues. Germline CDR1 is GTSNPN and CDR2 is SVGIG (reference sequence). Trimming took off 2 bases at V and 7 bases at J, with 9 bases between the two ends. The CDR3 loop is CAWSRLGQPQHF. CDR3 coding DNA: TGTGCCTGGAGTCGCCTAGGGCAGCCCCAGCATTTT.

This clonotype was seen repeatedly, ten times or more. The chain employs TRBV30 and TRBJ1-1, with D possibly matching TRBD1 (6 bases). Deletions cut 2 bases from V and 7 bases from J, with 8 bases between. CDR3 length: 11 amino acids. The germline CDR1 and CDR2 sequences are GTSNPN and SVGIG (reference sequence). The CDR3 DNA reads as TGTGCCTGGAGTCAGGGGATTGAAGCTTTCTTT. It translates to CAWSQGIEAFF.

J is TRBJ2-3 and V is TRBV28, with 9 positions matching TRBD2. This CDR3 region has 16 residues. CDR1 MDHEN and CDR2 SYDVKM come from the germline V gene. The ends lost 4 bases at V and 2 bases at J; junction bases unmatched: 7. The CDR3 bases are TGTGCCAGCAGTTCACCCATAGCGGGAGTCACAGATACGCAGTATTTT. Residues: CASSSPIAGVTDTQYF. The complete variable domain, with remaining parts taken from reference TRBV28 and TRBJ2-3, reads DVKVTQSSRYLVKRTGEKVFLECVQDMDHENMFWYRQDPGLGLRLIYFSYDVKMKEKGDIPEGYSVSREKKERFSLILESASTNQTSMYLCASSSPIAGVTDTQYFGPGTRLTVL.

Only a few counts were recorded for this clonotype. This sequence joins TRBV29-1 and TRBJ1-6, with a tentative D call TRBD1 (6 bases). The CDR3 loop spans 13 amino acids. CDR1 is SQVTM and CDR2 is ANQGSEA in the germline V gene. V was shortened by 5 bases and J by 8 bases, with 13 bases between the two germline ends. The CDR3 DNA is TGCAGCGTTAAACAGGGAATCGATTCACCCCTCCACTTT. Its protein product is CSVKQGIDSPLHF.

This clonotype was counted between two and nine times. The V gene is TRBV6-1, the J gene TRBJ1-4; TRBD1 might be the D (5 bases). The V gene lost 4 bases and the J gene lost 7 bases, with 19 bases spanning the gap. In germline, CDR1 is MNHNS, CDR2 SASEGT. CDR3 length equals 16 residues. As DNA, the CDR3 is TGTGCCAGCAGTGGCGGCCGGGACCAGCGGCGTGAAAAACTGTTTTTT. As protein: CASSGGRDQRREKLFF.

This clonotype was observed at least ten times. This sequence joins TRBV7-2 and TRBJ2-7, with a tentative D call TRBD1 (6 bases). The germline V and J ends were trimmed by 5 bases and 2 bases, with 13 bases remaining between them. From germline, CDR1 is SGHTA and CDR2 FQGNSA. The CDR3 spans 14 residues. CDR3 sequence: CASSIRQVPYEQYF. The DNA of the CDR3 is TGTGCCAGCAGCATCCGACAGGTCCCCTACGAGCAGTACTTC.

As regards this clonotype: This clone may be a read error of a much larger clone one base away. CDR3 residues: CAGSLRQANQPQHF. DNA for the CDR3: TGTGCCGGCAGTTTAAGACAGGCGAATCAGCCCCAGCATTTT. J is TRBJ1-5 and V is TRBV12-3 or TRBV12-4; weak D call: TRBD1 (6 bases). This CDR3 is built from 14 residues.

This clonotype was seen more than once but under ten times. Sequence at one end of the junction differs from germline and may be a read error. The chain joins TRBV30 to TRBJ2-2; TRBD2 matches at 9 bases. CDR3 length equals 14 residues. Germline CDR1 GTSNPN, CDR2 SVGIG (reference sequence). The CDR3 region is CAWTGLANTGGLFF. In nucleotides, the CDR3 is TGTGCCTGGACCGGACTAGCGAACACCGGGGGGCTGTTTTTT.

This clonotype showed up just a few times. V is TRBV18 and J is TRBJ1-1; D gene ambiguous. The V gene lost 2 bases and the J gene lost 5 bases, with 12 bases spanning the gap. The CDR3 is 14 amino acids. Germline values: CDR1 KGHSH, CDR2 LQKENI. CDR3 nucleotides: TGTGCCAGCTCACCAGCGGCGGTTGGTACTGAAGCTTTCTTT. As protein: CASSPAAVGTEAFF.

This sequence joins TRBV7-8 and TRBJ1-2, with TRBD1 matching over 10 bases. This CDR3 has 14 amino acids. The V gene's germline CDR1 is SGHVS and CDR2 FQNEAQ. Trimming took 3 bases from V and 4 from J; bases not matched to a gene: 2. The CDR3 loop is CASSLRQGAYGYTF. The DNA for the CDR3 is TGTGCCAGCAGCTTGAGACAGGGGGCCTATGGCTACACCTTC.